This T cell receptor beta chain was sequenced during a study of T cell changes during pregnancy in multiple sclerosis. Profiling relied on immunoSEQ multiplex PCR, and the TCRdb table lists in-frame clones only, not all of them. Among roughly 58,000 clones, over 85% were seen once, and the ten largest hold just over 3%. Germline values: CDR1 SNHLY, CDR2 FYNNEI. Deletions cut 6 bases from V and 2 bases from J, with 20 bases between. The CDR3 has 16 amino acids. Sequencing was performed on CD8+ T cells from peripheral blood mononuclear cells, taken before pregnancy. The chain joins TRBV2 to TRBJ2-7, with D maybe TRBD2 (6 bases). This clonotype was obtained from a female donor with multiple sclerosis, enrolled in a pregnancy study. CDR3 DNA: TGTGCCAGCAGCAGTCTAGTTGGGGGGTTTACCTACGAGCAGTACTTC. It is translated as CASSSLVGGFTYEQYF.